These T cell receptor beta chains were read from a single sample in a study of blood T cell repertoires in COVID-19. Method: immunoSEQ multiplex PCR; TCRdb's copy keeps in-frame clones and lacks some. The table has 150,000 to 190,000 clones, about 88% seen once. Input material: peripheral blood. Every receptor here comes from a woman in her 70s with acute or convalescent COVID-19. Each CDR3 is given with its conserved first and last residue. The D gene is left open where the match is weak. Clone size is stated in some rows and not others, as once, few, many or a class when expanded.

TRBV24-1	NA	TRBD2	TRBJ2-1	CATSDTSGGPHNEQFF	TGTGCCACCAGTGATACTAGCGGGGGGCCCCACAATGAGCAGTTCTTC
TRBV7-9	NA	TRBD1	TRBJ1-4	CASSQGDRVGEKLFF	TGTGCCAGCAGCCAAGGCGACAGGGTTGGTGAAAAACTGTTTTTT
TRBV15	few	TRBD2	TRBJ2-5	CATSSRTERGTQYF	TGTGCCACCAGCTCTCGGACTGAGCGGGGGACCCAGTACTTC
TRBV4-2	NA	TRBD1	TRBJ2-2	CASSRGGTGGNGELFF	TGTGCCAGCAGCAGAGGCGGGACAGGGGGCAACGGGGAGCTGTTTTTT
TRBV7-9	few	NA	TRBJ1-2	CASSLLEGNYGYTF	TGTGCCAGCAGCTTATTGGAGGGCAACTATGGCTACACCTTC
TRBV2	NA	TRBD1	TRBJ1-4	CASSGQGLGEKLFF	TGTGCCAGCAGCGGACAGGGCTTGGGGGAAAAACTGTTTTTT
TRBV3-1/TRBV3-2	once	NA	TRBJ2-7	CAGSPSFGEQYF	TGTGCCGGCAGCCCAAGCTTCGGCGAGCAGTACTTC
TRBV11-2	NA	TRBD2	TRBJ2-5	CASSLLAGEETQYF	TGTGCCAGCAGCTTACTAGCGGGGGAGGAGACCCAGTACTTC
TRBV11-2	NA	TRBD2	TRBJ2-1	CASSLGLLAGGSEQFF	TGTGCCAGCAGCTTAGGTCTCCTAGCGGGGGGGTCTGAGCAGTTCTTC
TRBV7-9	NA	TRBD1	TRBJ1-6	CASSSPGQGGPLHF	TGTGCCAGCAGCTCGCCGGGACAGGGGGGACCCCTCCACTTT
TRBV24-1	NA	TRBD1	TRBJ1-2	CATSEWGDRGYGYTF	TGTGCCACCAGTGAGTGGGGGGACAGGGGCTATGGCTACACCTTC
TRBV19	NA	TRBD1	TRBJ1-5	CASSTGTVINQPQHF	TGTGCCAGTAGTACCGGGACAGTTATAAATCAGCCCCAGCATTTT
TRBV7-2	NA	NA	TRBJ1-2	CASSLAVIWSGGYTF	TGTGCCAGCAGCTTAGCGGTGATCTGGTCGGGAGGCTACACCTTC
TRBV7-2	NA	NA	TRBJ2-1	CASSLTSVEQFF	TGTGCCAGCAGCTTAACGAGCGTTGAGCAGTTCTTC
TRBV11-3	NA	TRBD1	TRBJ2-3	CASSLDDRGLGVDTQYF	TGTGCCAGCAGCTTAGATGACAGGGGGCTAGGAGTGGATACGCAGTATTTT
TRBV6-5	NA	TRBD1	TRBJ2-2	CASRRQGSNTGELFF	TGTGCCAGCAGGCGACAGGGGTCCAACACCGGGGAGCTGTTTTTT
TRBV4-2	NA	TRBD1	TRBJ1-2	CASSQAHRGIPPNNYGYTF	TGTGCCAGCAGCCAAGCCCACAGGGGTATCCCCCCCAATAACTATGGCTACACCTTC
TRBV11-1	NA	NA	TRBJ1-1	CASSLEGLNTEAFF	TGTGCCAGCAGCTTAGAGGGACTAAACACTGAAGCTTTCTTT
TRBV28	NA	NA	TRBJ1-4	CASTTTNEKLFF	TGTGCCAGCACAACAACTAATGAAAAACTGTTTTTT
TRBV4-1	NA	TRBD1	TRBJ1-4	CASSQIRDRAQNEKLFF	TGCGCCAGCAGCCAAATCCGGGACAGGGCTCAAAATGAAAAACTGTTTTTT
TRBV10-3	once	TRBD1	TRBJ1-2	CAISESKGARDNGYTF	TGTGCCATCAGTGAGTCAAAGGGGGCACGAGACAATGGCTACACCTTC
TRBV30	NA	NA	TRBJ1-6	CAWSNPEAPLHF	TGTGCCTGGAGTAATCCCGAGGCACCCCTCCACTTT
TRBV27	NA	NA	TRBJ2-5	CASSLTLQETQYF	TGTGCCAGCAGTTTGACTCTCCAAGAGACCCAGTACTTC
TRBV23-1	NA	NA	TRBJ1-5	CASSQALGLPNQPQHF	TGCGCCAGCAGTCAGGCCCTGGGACTCCCTAATCAGCCCCAGCATTTT
TRBV7-9	NA	NA	TRBJ2-2	CASSLSKGQNTGELFF	TGTGCCAGCAGCTTATCCAAAGGACAGAACACCGGGGAGCTGTTTTTT
TRBV30	NA	TRBD1	TRBJ2-7	CAWSAGQGAGEQYF	TGTGCCTGGAGCGCCGGACAGGGGGCGGGCGAGCAGTACTTC
TRBV7-2	NA	NA	TRBJ2-6	CASSPFAAGAISGANVLTF	TGTGCCAGCAGCCCCTTCGCGGCGGGGGCTATCTCTGGGGCCAACGTCCTGACTTTC
TRBV19	once	TRBD2	TRBJ2-1	CASGQRGVSYNEQFF	TGTGCCAGTGGCCAGCGGGGGGTTTCCTACAATGAGCAGTTCTTC
TRBV18	NA	TRBD1	TRBJ2-5	CASSRQGGETQYF	TGTGCCAGCTCACGACAGGGTGGAGAGACCCAGTACTTC
TRBV5-1	NA	NA	TRBJ2-7	CASSLSRQRDEQYF	TGCGCCAGCAGCTTGAGTCGACAGCGAGACGAGCAGTACTTC
TRBV18	NA	TRBD1	TRBJ2-4	CASSPLGQGGAKNIQYF	TGTGCCAGCTCACCATTGGGACAGGGAGGAGCCAAAAACATTCAGTACTTC
TRBV5-1	NA	NA	TRBJ2-2	CASSSLAPGELFF	TGCGCCAGCAGCTCCCTCGCGCCCGGGGAGCTGTTTTTT
TRBV4-1	NA	TRBD1	TRBJ1-3	CASSGGDRGDTIYF	TGCGCCAGCAGCGGGGGCGACAGGGGGGACACCATATATTTT
TRBV12-1	NA	NA	TRBJ1-4	CARTKGEKLFF	TGTGCCAGGACCAAGGGGGAAAAACTGTTTTTT
TRBV6-1	NA	NA	TRBJ2-2	CASSEDLGTWLFF	TGTGCCAGCAGTGAAGACCTAGGAACATGGCTGTTTTTT
TRBV11-2	NA	NA	TRBJ1-3	CASSLGPRGTGNTIYF	TGTGCCAGCAGCTTAGGGCCTAGGGGAACTGGAAACACCATATATTTT
TRBV11-2	NA	NA	TRBJ1-3	CASSLGQRITGNTIYF	TGTGCCAGCAGCCTTGGACAGAGGATAACTGGAAACACCATATATTTT
TRBV12-3/TRBV12-4	NA	NA	TRBJ1-2	CASSTDSYGYTF	TGTGCCAGCAGCACGGACAGCTATGGCTACACCTTC
TRBV18	NA	TRBD1	TRBJ1-6	CASSPLGQGNSPLHF	TGTGCCAGCTCACCCCTGGGACAGGGGAATTCACCCCTCCACTTT
TRBV2	few	NA	TRBJ1-2	CASSESIGAGEGYTF	TGTGCCAGCAGTGAATCTATTGGGGCAGGGGAAGGCTACACCTTC
TRBV7-9	few	NA	TRBJ2-1	CASSSTGSSYNEQFF	TGTGCCAGCAGCTCTACAGGGAGCTCCTACAATGAGCAGTTCTTC
TRBV7-3	NA	NA	TRBJ2-1	CASSLQSYNEQFF	TGTGCCAGCAGCTTACAATCCTACAATGAGCAGTTCTTC
TRBV19	NA	TRBD2	TRBJ2-1	CASSIGTSANNEQFF	TGTGCCAGTAGTATCGGGACTAGCGCAAACAATGAGCAGTTCTTC
TRBV5-1	NA	NA	TRBJ1-2	CASSLEGQGYGYTF	TGCGCCAGCAGCTTGGAAGGGCAGGGCTATGGCTACACCTTC
TRBV5-1	NA	TRBD1	TRBJ1-1	CASSLGQGGNTEAFF	TGCGCCAGCAGTCTAGGACAGGGAGGGAACACTGAAGCTTTCTTT